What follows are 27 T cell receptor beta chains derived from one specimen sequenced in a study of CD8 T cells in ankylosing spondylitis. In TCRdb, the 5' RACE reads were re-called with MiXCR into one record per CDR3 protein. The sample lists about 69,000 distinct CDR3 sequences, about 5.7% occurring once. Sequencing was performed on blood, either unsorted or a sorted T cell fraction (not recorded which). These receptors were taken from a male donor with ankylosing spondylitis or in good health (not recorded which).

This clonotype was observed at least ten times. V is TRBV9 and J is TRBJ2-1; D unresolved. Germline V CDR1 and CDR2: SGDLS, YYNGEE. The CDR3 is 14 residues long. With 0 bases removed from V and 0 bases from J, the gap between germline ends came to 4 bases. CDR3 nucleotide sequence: TGTGCCAGCAGCGTAGAGAGCTCCTACAATGAGCAGTTCTTC. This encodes CASSVESSYNEQFF.

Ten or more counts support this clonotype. The CDR3 region is CASSLGLSTDTQYF. The CDR3 region has the DNA TGTGCCAGCAGCTTGGGACTTAGCACAGATACGCAGTATTTT. The V and J genes are TRBV5-5 and TRBJ2-3; D call uncertain. The V end lost 0 bases, the J end lost 0 bases, and 5 bases lay between the germline ends. This CDR3 has 14 amino acids. Germline V CDR1 and CDR2: SGHKS, YYEKEE (reference sequence).

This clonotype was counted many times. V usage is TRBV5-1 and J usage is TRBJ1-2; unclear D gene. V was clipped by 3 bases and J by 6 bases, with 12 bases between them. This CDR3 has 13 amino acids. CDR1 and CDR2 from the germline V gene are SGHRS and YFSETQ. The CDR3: CASSSSASDGYTF. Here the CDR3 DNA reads TGCGCCAGCAGCTCCAGCGCGTCTGATGGCTACACCTTC.

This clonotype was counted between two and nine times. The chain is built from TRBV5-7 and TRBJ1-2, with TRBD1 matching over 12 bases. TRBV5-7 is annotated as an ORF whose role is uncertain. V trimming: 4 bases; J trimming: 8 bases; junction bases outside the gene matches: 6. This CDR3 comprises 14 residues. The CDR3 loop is CASSPRDRGQGYTF. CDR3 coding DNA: TGTGCCAGCAGCCCCAGGGACAGGGGGCAGGGCTACACCTTC.

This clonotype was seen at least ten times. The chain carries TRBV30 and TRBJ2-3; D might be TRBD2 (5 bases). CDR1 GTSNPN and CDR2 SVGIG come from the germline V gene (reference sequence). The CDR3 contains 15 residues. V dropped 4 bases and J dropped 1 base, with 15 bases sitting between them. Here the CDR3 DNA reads TGTGCCTGGACTGCAGAGGGTCAGGGCACAGATACGCAGTATTTT. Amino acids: CAWTAEGQGTDTQYF.

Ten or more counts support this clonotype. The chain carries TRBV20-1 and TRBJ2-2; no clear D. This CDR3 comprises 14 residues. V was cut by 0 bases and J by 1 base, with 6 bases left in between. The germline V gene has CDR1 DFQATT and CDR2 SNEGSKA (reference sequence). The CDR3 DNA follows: TGCAGTGCTAGAGATTTCATGAACACCGGGGAGCTGTTTTTT. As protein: CSARDFMNTGELFF.

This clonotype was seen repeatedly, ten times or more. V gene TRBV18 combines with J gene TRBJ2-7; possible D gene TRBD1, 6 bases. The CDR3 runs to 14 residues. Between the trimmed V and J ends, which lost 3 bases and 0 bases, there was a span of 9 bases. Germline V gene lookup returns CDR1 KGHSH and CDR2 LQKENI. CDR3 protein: CASSPRDTSYEQYF. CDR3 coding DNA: TGTGCCAGCTCACCCCGGGACACCTCCTACGAGCAGTACTTC.

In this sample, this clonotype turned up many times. For the CDR3, the DNA is TGTGCCACCAGTGATTTGGGCGGGACTAGCTGGGCCAGCACAGATACGCAGTATTTT. Amino acids: CATSDLGGTSWASTDTQYF. This chain joins TRBV24-1 and TRBJ2-3; 9 positions match TRBD2. Per the germline V gene, CDR1 is KGHDR and CDR2 is SFDVKD. With 0 bases clipped from V and 0 bases from J, the junction kept 9 bases outside the gene matches. CDR3 length equals 19 residues.

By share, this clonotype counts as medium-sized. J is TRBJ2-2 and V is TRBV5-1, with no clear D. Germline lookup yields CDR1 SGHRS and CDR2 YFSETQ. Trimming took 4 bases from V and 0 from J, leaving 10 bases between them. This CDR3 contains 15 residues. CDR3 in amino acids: CASSRLQTNTGELFF. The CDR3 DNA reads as TGCGCCAGCAGCAGATTGCAGACGAACACCGGGGAGCTGTTTTTT.

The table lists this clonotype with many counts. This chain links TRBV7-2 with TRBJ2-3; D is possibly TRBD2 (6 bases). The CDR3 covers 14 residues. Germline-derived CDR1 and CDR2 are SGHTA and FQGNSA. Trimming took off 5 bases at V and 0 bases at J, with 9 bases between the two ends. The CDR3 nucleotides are TGTGCCAGCAGCGGCGGGGTGAGCACAGATACGCAGTATTTT. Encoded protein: CASSGGVSTDTQYF.

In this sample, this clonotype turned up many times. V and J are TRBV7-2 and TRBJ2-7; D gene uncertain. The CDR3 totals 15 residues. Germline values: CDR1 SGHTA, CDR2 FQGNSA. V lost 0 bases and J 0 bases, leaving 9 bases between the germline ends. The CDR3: CASSLARHNSYEQYF. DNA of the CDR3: TGTGCCAGCAGCTTAGCGCGACATAACTCCTACGAGCAGTACTTC.

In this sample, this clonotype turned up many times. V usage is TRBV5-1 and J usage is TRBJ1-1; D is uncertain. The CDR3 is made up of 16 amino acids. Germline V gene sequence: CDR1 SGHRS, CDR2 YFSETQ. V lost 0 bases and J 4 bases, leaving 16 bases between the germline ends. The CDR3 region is CASSLVAGGVPTEAFF. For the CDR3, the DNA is TGCGCCAGCAGCTTGGTGGCAGGTGGGGTTCCCACTGAAGCTTTCTTT.

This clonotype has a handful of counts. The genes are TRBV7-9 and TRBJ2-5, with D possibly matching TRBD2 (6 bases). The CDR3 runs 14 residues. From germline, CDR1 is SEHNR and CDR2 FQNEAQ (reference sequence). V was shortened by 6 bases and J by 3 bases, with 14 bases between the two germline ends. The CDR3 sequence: CASSFRGKEETQYF. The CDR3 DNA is TGTGCCAGCAGTTTCCGGGGGAAGGAAGAGACCCAGTACTTC.

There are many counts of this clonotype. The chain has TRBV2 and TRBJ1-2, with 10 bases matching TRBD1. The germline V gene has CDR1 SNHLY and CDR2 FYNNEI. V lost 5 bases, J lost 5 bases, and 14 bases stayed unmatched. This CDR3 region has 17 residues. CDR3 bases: TGTGCCAGCAGTCTAAAGGGGACAGGGGACTTACGTTATGGCTACACCTTC. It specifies CASSLKGTGDLRYGYTF. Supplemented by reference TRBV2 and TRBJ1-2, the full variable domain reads EPEVTQTPSHQVTQMGQEVILRCVPISNHLYFYWYRQILGQKVEFLVSFYNNEISEKSEIFDDQFSVERPDGSNFTLKIRSTKLEDSAMYFCASSLKGTGDLRYGYTFGSGTRLTVV.

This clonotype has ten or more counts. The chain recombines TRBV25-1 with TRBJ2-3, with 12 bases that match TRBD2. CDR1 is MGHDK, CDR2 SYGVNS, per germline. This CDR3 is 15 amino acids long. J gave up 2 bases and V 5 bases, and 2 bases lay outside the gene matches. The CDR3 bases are TGTGCCAGCAGTCGACTAGCGGGGGACACAGATACGCAGTATTTT. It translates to CASSRLAGDTDTQYF.

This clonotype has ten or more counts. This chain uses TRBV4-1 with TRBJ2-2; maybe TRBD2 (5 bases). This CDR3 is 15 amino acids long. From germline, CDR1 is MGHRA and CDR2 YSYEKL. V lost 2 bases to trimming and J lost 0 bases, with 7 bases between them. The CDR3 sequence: CASSQRGSNTGELFF. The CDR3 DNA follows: TGCGCCAGCAGCCAAAGAGGGTCGAACACCGGGGAGCTGTTTTTT.

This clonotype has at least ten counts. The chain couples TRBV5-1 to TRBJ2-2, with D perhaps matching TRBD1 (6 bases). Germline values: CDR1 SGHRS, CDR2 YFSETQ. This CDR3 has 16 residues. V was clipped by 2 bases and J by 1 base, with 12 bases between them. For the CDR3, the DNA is TGCGCCAGCAGCTTCCGGGACACCCTGAACACCGGGGAGCTGTTTTTT. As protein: CASSFRDTLNTGELFF.

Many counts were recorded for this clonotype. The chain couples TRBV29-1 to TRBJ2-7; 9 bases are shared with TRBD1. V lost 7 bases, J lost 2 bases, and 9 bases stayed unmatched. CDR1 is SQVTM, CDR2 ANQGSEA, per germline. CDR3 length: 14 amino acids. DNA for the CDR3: TGCAGCGCCACCGGGACAGGGTCCACCTACGAGCAGTACTTC. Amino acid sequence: CSATGTGSTYEQYF.

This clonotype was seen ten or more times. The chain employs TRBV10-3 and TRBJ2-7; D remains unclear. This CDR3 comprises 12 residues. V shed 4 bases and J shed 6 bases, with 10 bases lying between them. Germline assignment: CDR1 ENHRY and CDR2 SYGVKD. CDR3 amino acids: CAISGSYSEQYF. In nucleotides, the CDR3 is TGTGCCATCAGTGGATCCTACAGCGAGCAGTACTTC.

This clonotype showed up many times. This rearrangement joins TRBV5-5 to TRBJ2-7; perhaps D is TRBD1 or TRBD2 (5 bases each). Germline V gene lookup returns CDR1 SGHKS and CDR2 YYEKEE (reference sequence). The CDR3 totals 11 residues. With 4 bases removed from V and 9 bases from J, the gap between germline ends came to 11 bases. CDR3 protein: CASSTFGGQYF. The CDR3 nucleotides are TGTGCCAGCAGCACCTTTGGGGGGCAGTACTTC.

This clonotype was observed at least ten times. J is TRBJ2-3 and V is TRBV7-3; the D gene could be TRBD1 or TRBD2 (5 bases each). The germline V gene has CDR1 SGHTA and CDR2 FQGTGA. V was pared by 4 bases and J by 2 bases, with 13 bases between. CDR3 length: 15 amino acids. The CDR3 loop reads CASSSGTANTDTQYF. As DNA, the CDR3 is TGTGCCAGCAGCTCCGGGACGGCAAACACAGATACGCAGTATTTT.

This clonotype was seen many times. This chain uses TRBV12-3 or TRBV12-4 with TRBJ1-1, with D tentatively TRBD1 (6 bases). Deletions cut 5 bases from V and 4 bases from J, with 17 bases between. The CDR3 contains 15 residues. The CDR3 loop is CASSTTTRGSTEAFF. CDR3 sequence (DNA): TGTGCCAGCAGTACCACTACCAGGGGTAGCACTGAAGCTTTCTTT.

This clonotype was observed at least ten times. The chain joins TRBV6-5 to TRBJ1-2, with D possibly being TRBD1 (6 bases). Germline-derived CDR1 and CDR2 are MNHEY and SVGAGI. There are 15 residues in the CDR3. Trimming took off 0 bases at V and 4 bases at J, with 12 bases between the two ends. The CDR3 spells CASSYSRAGAYGYTF. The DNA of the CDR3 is TGTGCCAGCAGTTACTCAAGGGCAGGGGCCTATGGCTACACCTTC.

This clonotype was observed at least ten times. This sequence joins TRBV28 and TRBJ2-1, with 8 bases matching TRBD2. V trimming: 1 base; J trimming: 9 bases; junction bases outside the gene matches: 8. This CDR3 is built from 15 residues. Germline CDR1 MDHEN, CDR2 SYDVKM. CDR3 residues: CASSLLSPGGGEQFF. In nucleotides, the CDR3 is TGTGCCAGCAGTTTATTATCTCCGGGGGGGGGTGAGCAGTTCTTC.

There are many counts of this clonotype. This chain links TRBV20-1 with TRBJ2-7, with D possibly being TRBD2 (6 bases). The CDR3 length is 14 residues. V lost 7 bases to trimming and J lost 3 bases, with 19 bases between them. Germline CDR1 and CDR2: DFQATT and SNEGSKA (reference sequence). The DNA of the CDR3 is TGCAGTGGATCCGGGCCTGGAGGGATCTACGAGCAGTACTTC. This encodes CSGSGPGGIYEQYF.

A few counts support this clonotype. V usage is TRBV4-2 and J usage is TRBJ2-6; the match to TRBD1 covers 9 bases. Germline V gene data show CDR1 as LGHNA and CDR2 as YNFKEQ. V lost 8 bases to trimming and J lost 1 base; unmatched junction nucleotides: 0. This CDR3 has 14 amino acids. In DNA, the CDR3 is TGTGCCAGCGGGACAGGGTCTGGGGCCAACGTCCTGACTTTC. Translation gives CASGTGSGANVLTF.

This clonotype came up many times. Here the CDR3 reads CATSDPTGTDNQPQHF. DNA of the CDR3: TGTGCCACCAGTGACCCAACCGGGACAGACAATCAGCCCCAGCATTTT. This chain connects TRBV24-1 to TRBJ1-5; 7 bases line up with TRBD1. V was clipped by 4 bases and J by 3 bases; unmatched bases: 8. This CDR3 comprises 16 residues. The germline V gene encodes CDR1 KGHDR and CDR2 SFDVKD.